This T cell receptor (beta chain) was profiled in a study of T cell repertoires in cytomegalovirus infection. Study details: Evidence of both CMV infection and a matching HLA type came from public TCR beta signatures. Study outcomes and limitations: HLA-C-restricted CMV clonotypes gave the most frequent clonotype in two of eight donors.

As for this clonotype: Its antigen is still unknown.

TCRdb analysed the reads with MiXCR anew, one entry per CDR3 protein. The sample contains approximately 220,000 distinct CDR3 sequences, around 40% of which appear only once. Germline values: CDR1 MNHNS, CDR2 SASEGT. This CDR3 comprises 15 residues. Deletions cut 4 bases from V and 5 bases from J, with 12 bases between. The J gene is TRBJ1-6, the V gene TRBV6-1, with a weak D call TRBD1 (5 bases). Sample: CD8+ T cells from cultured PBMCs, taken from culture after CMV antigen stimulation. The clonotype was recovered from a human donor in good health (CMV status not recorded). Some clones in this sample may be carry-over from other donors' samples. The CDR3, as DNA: TGTGCCAGCAGTGGTCTGCGACAGAATAATTCACCCCTCCACTTT. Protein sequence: CASSGLRQNNSPLHF.